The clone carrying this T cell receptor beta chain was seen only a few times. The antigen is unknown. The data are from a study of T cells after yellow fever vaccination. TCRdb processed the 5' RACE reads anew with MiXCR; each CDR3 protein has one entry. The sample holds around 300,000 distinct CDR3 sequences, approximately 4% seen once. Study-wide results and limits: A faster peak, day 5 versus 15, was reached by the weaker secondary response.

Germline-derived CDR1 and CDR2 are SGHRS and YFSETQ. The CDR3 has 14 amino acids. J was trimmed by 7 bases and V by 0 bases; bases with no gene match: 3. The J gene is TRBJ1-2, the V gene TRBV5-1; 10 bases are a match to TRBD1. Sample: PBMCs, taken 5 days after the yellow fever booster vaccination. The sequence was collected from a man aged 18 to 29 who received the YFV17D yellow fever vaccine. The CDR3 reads CASSLGDRGSGYTF. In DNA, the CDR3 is TGCGCCAGCAGCTTGGGGGACAGGGGCAGTGGCTACACCTTC.